The source of this T cell receptor (beta chain) is a study of response to subunit inactivated influenza vaccine. V lost 2 bases and J 4 bases, leaving 12 bases between the germline ends. Germline V lookup: CDR1 SGHTA, CDR2 FQGNSA. The CDR3 runs to 15 residues. In this sample, this clonotype turned up many times. TCRdb redid the calling of the RT-PCR reads with MiXCR, one entry per CDR3 protein. The sample yields about 780,000 distinct CDR3 sequences, roughly 18% seen once. The sequence was collected from a man aged 45-60 years who received an inactivated influenza vaccine. Specimen: PBMCs from blood, collected 5 days after vaccination. The rearrangement links TRBV7-2 to TRBJ1-5; D is perhaps TRBD1 (5 bases). As DNA, the CDR3 is TGTGCCAGCAGCTTAAGCGCAGGGCCGAATCAGCCCCAGCATTTT. Protein product: CASSLSAGPNQPQHF. Drawing the rest from reference TRBV7-2 and TRBJ1-5, the complete variable domain is GAGVSQSPSNKVTEKGKDVELRCDPISGHTALYWYRQSLGQGLEFLIYFQGNSAPDKSGLPSDRFSAERTGGSVSTLTIQRTQQEDSAVYLCASSLSAGPNQPQHFGDGTRLSIL.